The clone carrying this TCR beta chain was found once. The antigen remains undetermined. The data derive from a study of blood T cells in healthy people across ages. Study observations and caveats: PBMC samples, being unsorted, prevented any conclusive comparison of naive and antigen-experienced cells.

This CDR3 is 13 amino acids long. The V end was cut by 2 bases, the J end by 9 bases, with 12 bases between. Per the germline V gene, CDR1 is ENHRY and CDR2 is SYGVKD. Together with a sample-barcoded 5' primer, a J-beta primer mix was included in a second PCR lasting roughly 6 to 12 cycles. In TCRdb, the 5' RACE reads were re-called with MiXCR into one record per CDR3 protein. Among hundreds of thousands of distinct CDR3 sequences, approximately 60% were seen once, and the ten largest hold around a quarter. The receptor's source is a man between 40 and 49 years old in good health. The specimen was blood. The V and J genes are TRBV10-3 and TRBJ2-3, with a tentative D call TRBD2 (6 bases). CDR3 amino acids: CAISETGGDTQYF. CDR3 coding DNA: TGTGCCATCAGTGAGACGGGCGGGGACACGCAGTATTTT.